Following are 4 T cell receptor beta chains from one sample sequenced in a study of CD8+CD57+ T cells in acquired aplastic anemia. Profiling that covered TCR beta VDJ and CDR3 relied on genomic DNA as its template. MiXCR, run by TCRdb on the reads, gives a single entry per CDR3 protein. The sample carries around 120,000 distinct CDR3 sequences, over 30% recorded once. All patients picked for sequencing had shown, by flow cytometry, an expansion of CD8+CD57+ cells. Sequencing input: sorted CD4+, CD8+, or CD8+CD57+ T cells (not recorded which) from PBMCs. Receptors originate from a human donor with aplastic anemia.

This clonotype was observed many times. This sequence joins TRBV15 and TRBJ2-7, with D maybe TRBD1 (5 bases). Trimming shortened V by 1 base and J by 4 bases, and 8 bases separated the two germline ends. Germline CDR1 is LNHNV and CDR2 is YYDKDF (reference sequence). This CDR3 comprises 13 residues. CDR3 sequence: CATSRVQAYEQYF. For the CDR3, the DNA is TGTGCCACCAGCAGAGTACAGGCATACGAGCAGTACTTC. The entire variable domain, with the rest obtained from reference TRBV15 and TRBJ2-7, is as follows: DAMVIQNPRYQVTQFGKPVTLSCSQTLNHNVMYWYQQKSSQAPKLLFHYYDKDFNNEADTPDNFQSRRPNTSFCFLDIRSPGLGDTAMYLCATSRVQAYEQYFGPGTRLTVT.

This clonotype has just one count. CDR3 region: CASSFGGAPSNQPQHF. In DNA form, the CDR3 reads TGTGCCAGCAGTTTTGGGGGGGCTCCTAGCAATCAGCCCCAGCATTTT. The chain has TRBV2 and TRBJ1-5; TRBD1 might be the D (6 bases). This CDR3 comprises 16 residues. Trimming stripped 5 bases from V and 0 bases from J, with 14 bases between. CDR1 SNHLY and CDR2 FYNNEI come from the germline V gene.

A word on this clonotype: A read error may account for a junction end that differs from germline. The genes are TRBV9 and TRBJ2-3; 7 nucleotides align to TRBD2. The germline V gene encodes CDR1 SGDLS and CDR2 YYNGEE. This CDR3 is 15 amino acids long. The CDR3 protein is CASRAPGTTTDTQYF. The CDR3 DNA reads TGTGCCAGCAGGGCCCCCGGGACTACCACAGATACGCAGTATTTC. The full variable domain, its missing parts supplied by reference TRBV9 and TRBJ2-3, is DSGVTQTPKHLITATGQRVTLRCSPRSGDLSVYWYQQSLDQGLQFLIQYYNGEERAKGNILERFSAQQFPDLHSELNLSSLELGDSALYFCASRAPGTTTDTQYFGPGTRLTVL.

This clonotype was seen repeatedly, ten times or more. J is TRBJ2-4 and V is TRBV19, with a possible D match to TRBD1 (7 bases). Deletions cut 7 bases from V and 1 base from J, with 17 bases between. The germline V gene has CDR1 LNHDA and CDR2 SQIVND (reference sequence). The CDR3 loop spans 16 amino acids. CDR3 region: CASTVPGGMAKNIQYF. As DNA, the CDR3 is TGTGCCAGTACTGTACCAGGGGGGATGGCCAAAAACATTCAGTACTTC.